This TCR beta chain stems from a study of shared clonotypes between healthy human individuals. Authors' analysis steps: From ImmunoSEQ came sequences covering only the junction and carrying no quality scores, so filtering differed. The table came from immunoSEQ multiplex PCR; TCRdb's copy has only in-frame clones and leaves some out. That table gives V, J and clone size, and the DNA gave D and trimming. The sample has 600,000 to 750,000 clones; approximately 72% are singletons. The V and J ends lost 0 bases and 7 bases respectively, with 13 bases between them. The CDR3 has 15 amino acids. Per germline, CDR1 WNHNN and CDR2 SYGVQD (reference sequence).

The clonotype originates from a woman aged 30 to 39 in good health. The chain links TRBV10-1 to TRBJ2-1, with D unresolved. The source material was memory CD4+ T cells sorted from blood. Stated subset: CD45RA-negative fraction. The CDR3 sequence is CASSESRMGRNEQFF. DNA for the CDR3: TGCGCCAGCAGTGAGTCGAGGATGGGAAGGAATGAGCAGTTCTTC.